This T cell receptor beta chain emerged from a study of PD-1 blockade in classical Hodgkin lymphoma (TCRdb year 2020). For the study in its entirety: Nivolumab dosing was 3 mg/kg intravenously every 2 weeks, continuing until either disease progression or unacceptable toxicity. A peripheral blood immune signature of response to PD-1 blockade in classical Hodgkin lymphoma was defined using TCR beta sequencing and CyTOF.

What the study reported, not specific to this receptor: By C4D1, a significant rise was seen in CD4+ TCR diversity but not in CD8+ TCR diversity (p=0.0027 vs p=0.16), and the rise was most apparent among complete responders (p=0.02). Baseline TCR diversity was reported to be lower in newly diagnosed patients than in healthy donors, and even lower in relapsed/refractory patients. Diversity was lower in patients who began nivolumab less than 1 year after ASCT, so these patients were left out of later analyses to avoid confounding by immune reconstitution. Among trial patients, those achieving complete response had baseline diversity similar to that of newly diagnosed patients, while diversity was significantly lower in partial responders and progressors. The study covered only a single clinical trial cohort, and the causes of the repertoire differences, possibly disease activity or prior therapy, were still not defined.

Genomic DNA was isolated using the Qiagen DNeasy kit from unsorted PBMCs as well as from negatively selected CD4+ and CD8+ fractions. Using primers that anneal to V and J segments, immunoSEQ multiplex PCR amplified the TCR beta CDR3 regions. A synthetic immune receptor repertoire was used to minimize amplification bias, and any remaining bias was removed computationally after sequencing. The study's processing was this. Repertoire diversity was quantified as the Shannon entropy index using custom Python scripts. Unsorted, CD4+ and CD8+ repertoires were analyzed separately, except in combined analyses where CD4+ and CD8+ sequences were merged in silico. A clone was considered expanded if an increase in frequency of at least 2-fold after treatment relative to C1D1 was found, and a pseudocount of 0.5 was applied to clones undetected at baseline. Singleton clones were defined as clones with 0 or 1 copy at C1D1, and non-singleton clones were defined as clones with 2 or more copies. Clones expanded in unsorted samples were annotated as CD4+, CD8+ or unknown by matching protein sequences in sorted samples from the same patient. Wilcoxon tests on paired samples were used to test diversity changes from C1D1 to C4D1. TCRdb took over this immuneACCESS table, retaining in-frame rearrangements with V and J assigned. Such tables are incomplete; in checked studies, under half of the missing clones stem from an unresolved V gene, and the remainder is unexplained. V and J calls and clone size are those listed in that table; D and trimming were worked out from the DNA. The sample data list tens of thousands of clones, and approximately 91% of these were observed just once. The top ten hold 22% of the sample.

Reading the label with the study, this specimen's time point is: cycle 1 day 1 (C1D1), immediately before nivolumab initiation. Relapse after autologous stem cell transplantation had occurred in all trial patients, and cohorts A, B and C were distinguished by prior brentuximab vedotin exposure. A total of under 70 patients with relapsed/refractory classical Hodgkin lymphoma made up the trial cohort, and each patient's best overall response was complete response, partial response or progressive disease. In the multi-cohort phase II CheckMate 205 trial, trial patients received single-agent nivolumab. An independent review committee assessed best overall response by applying the 2007 International Working Group response criteria. Trial PBMCs were collected just before the start of nivolumab (C1D1) and during therapy at cycle 2 day 1 and cycle 4 day 1. Peripheral blood was collected in 8 mL Vacutainer Cell Preparation Tubes, from which PBMCs were isolated by centrifugation and then cryopreserved.

A note on this clone: This clone's antigen is unknown. No quality values exist for individual bases; no much larger clone is one base distant.

The trim is 6 bases for V and 10 bases for J, with a gap of 10 bases between the germline ends. The CDR3 measures 11 amino acids from cysteine to phenylalanine. CDR3 DNA only is kept here, 33 bases in frame from base 1. Sequences WSHSY (CDR1) and SAAADI (CDR2) are obtained from the germline V gene. The chain was built from TRBV10-2 and TRBJ2-1; TRBD1 could be the D gene, as 6 bases match. Sequenced here: peripheral blood mononuclear cells (PBMCs), sampled at baseline. This receptor was identified in a human donor with classical Hodgkin lymphoma. The nucleotide sequence reads TGCGCCAGCAGCAACACAGGGGAGCAGTTCTTC. Its translation reads: CASSNTGEQFF.